This T cell receptor (beta chain) was obtained from a study of identical twins' blood T cells. Study-level results: Mainly, cloneset size products determined shared clonotypes, twins included.

In germline, CDR1 is SGHVS, CDR2 FNYEAQ. Trimming pared 5 bases from V and 7 bases from J, leaving 14 bases between. This CDR3 region has 14 residues. TCRdb itself ran the 5' RACE reads through MiXCR, one entry per CDR3 protein. The sample has roughly 340,000 distinct CDR3 sequences, roughly 30% seen once. With respect to this clonotype: The antigen remains unidentified.

The chain combines TRBV7-6 with TRBJ1-4; maybe TRBD1 (5 bases). Material: PBMCs. The sequence derives from a woman aged 18 to 49 in good health. The CDR3 loop reads CASSPVGVFEKLFF. CDR3 bases: TGTGCCAGCAGCCCGGTGGGGGTTTTTGAAAAACTGTTTTTT.